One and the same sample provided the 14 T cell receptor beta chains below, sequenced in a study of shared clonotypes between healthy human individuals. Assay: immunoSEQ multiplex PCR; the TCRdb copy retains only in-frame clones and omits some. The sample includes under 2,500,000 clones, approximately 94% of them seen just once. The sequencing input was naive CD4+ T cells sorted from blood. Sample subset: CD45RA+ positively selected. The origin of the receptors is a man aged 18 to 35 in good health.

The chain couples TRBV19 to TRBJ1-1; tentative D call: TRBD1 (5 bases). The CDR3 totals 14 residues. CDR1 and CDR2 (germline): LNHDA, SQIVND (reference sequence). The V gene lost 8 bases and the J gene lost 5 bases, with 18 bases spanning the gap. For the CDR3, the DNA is TGTGCCAGTGCTTCCGCGGGAGGGGCAACTGAAGCTTTCTTT. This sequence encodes CASASAGGATEAFF.

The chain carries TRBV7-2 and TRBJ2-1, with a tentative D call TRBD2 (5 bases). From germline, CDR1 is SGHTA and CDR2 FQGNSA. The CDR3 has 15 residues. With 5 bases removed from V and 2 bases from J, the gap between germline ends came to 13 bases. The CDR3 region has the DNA TGTGCCAGCAGCGGCGGTCGAGGGACCTACAATGAGCAGTTCTTC. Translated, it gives CASSGGRGTYNEQFF.

CDR3 protein: CASSLGSYFYNEQFF. Here the CDR3 DNA reads TGTGCCAGCAGCTTGGGCAGTTACTTTTACAATGAGCAGTTCTTC. The chain employs TRBV5-6 and TRBJ2-1; D not certain. Deletions cut 0 bases from V and 4 bases from J, with 11 bases between. This CDR3 has 15 residues. CDR1 and CDR2 from the germline V gene are SGHDT and YYEEEE.

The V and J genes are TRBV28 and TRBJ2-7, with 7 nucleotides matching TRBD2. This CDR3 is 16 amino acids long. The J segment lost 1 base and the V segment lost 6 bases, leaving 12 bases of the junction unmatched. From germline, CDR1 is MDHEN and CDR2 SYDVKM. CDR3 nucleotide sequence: TGTGCCAGCAGCCCCTTGCGGGGGACGGCTTCCTACGAGCAGTACTTC. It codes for CASSPLRGTASYEQYF.

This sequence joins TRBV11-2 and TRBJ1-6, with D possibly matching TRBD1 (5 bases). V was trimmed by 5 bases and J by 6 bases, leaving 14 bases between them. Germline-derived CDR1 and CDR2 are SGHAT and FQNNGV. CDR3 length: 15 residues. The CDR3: CASSPLRGTNSPLHF. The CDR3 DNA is TGTGCCAGCAGCCCACTTAGAGGGACTAATTCACCCCTCCACTTT.

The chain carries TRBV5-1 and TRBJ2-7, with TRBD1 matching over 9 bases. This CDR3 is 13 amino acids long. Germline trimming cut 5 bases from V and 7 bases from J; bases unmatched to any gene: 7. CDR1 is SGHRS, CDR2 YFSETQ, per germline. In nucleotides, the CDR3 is TGCGCCAGCAGTAGGGGACAGGGTGAAGAGCAGTACTTC. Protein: CASSRGQGEEQYF. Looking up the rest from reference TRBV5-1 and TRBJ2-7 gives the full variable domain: KAGVTQTPRYLIKTRGQQVTLSCSPISGHRSVSWYQQTPGQGLQFLFEYFSETQRNKGNFPGRFSGRQFSNSRSEMNVSTLELGDSALYLCASSRGQGEEQYFGPGTRLTVT.

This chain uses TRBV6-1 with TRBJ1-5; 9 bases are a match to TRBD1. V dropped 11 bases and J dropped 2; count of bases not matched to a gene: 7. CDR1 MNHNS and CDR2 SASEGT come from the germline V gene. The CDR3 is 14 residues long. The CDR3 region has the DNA TGTGCCGTAGACCGGGACAGGGGCAATCAGCCCCAGCATTTT. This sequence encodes CAVDRDRGNQPQHF.

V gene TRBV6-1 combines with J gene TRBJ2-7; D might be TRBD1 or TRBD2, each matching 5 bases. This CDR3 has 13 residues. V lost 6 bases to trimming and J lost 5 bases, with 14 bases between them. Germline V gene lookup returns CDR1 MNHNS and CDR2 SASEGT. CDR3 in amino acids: CASSPRGAHEQYF. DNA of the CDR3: TGTGCCAGCAGCCCGAGAGGGGCCCACGAGCAGTACTTC.

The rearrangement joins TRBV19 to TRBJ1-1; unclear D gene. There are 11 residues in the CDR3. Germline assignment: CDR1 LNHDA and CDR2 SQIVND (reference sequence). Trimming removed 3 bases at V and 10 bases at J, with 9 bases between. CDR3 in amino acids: CASSIGSSAFF. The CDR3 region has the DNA TGTGCCAGTAGTATCGGGTCCTCAGCTTTCTTT.

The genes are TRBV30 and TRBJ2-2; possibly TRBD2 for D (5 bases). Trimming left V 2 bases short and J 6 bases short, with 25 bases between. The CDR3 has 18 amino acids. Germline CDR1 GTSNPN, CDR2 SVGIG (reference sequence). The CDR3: CAWSQSRLVGGSPGELFF. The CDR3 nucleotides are TGTGCCTGGAGTCAATCACGACTGGTAGGAGGAAGTCCCGGGGAGCTGTTTTTT.

CDR3 in amino acids: CASRATGNTEAFF. Written as DNA, the CDR3 is TGTGCCAGCAGAGCTACAGGGAACACTGAAGCTTTCTTT. The gene calls are TRBV6-6 and TRBJ1-1, with D tentatively TRBD1 (5 bases). CDR1 and CDR2 (germline): MNHNY, SVGAGI (reference sequence). This CDR3 spans 13 amino acids. Trimming took off 6 bases at V and 1 base at J, with 9 bases between the two ends.

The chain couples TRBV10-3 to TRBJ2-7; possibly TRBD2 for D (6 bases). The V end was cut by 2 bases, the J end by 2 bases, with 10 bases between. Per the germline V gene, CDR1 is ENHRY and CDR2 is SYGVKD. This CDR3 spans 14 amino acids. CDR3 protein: CAISEPGLAYEQYF. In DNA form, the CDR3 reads TGTGCCATCAGTGAGCCGGGACTTGCCTACGAGCAGTACTTC.

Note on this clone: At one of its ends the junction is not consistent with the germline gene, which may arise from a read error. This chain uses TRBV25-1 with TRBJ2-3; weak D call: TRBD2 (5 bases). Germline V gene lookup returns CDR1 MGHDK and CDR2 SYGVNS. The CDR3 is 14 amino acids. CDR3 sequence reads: CASSEFGSKDTQYF. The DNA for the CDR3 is TGTGCCAGCAGTGAATTTGGGAGCAAAGATACGCAGTATTTT.

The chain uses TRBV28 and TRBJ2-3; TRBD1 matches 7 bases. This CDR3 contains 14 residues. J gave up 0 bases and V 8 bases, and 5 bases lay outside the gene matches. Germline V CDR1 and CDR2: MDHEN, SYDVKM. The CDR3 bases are TGTGCCAGCCTGGGACAGACAAGCACAGATACGCAGTATTTT. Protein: CASLGQTSTDTQYF. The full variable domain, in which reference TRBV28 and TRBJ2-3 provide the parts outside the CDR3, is DVKVTQSSRYLVKRTGEKVFLECVQDMDHENMFWYRQDPGLGLRLIYFSYDVKMKEKGDIPEGYSVSREKKERFSLILESASTNQTSMYLCASLGQTSTDTQYFGPGTRLTVL.